Listed here are 21 T cell receptor beta chains from one sample, sequenced in a study of T cells after posttransplantation cyclophosphamide. Data came from immunoSEQ multiplex PCR; TCRdb stores just in-frame clones and leaves some out. The profile covers around 35,000 clones, none occurring a single time. Source material: PBMCs. These receptors all stem from a girl under 18 in good health, CMV-negative, and a related stem cell transplant donor.

V gene TRBV30 combines with J gene TRBJ1-4; 10 positions agree with TRBD1. Trimming cost V 3 bases and J 7 bases; bases outside gene matches: 5. This CDR3 has 14 amino acids. Germline loops: CDR1 GTSNPN, CDR2 SVGIG (reference sequence). CDR3 region: CAWSPTGGREKLFF. The CDR3 nucleotides read TGTGCCTGGAGCCCGACAGGGGGCCGTGAAAAACTGTTTTTT. Full variable domain (missing parts from reference TRBV30 and TRBJ1-4): SQTIHQWPATLVQPVGSPLSLECTVEGTSNPNLYWYRQAAGRGLQLLFYSVGIGQISSEVPQNLSASRPQDRQFILSSKKLLLSDSGFYLCAWSPTGGREKLFFGSGTQLSVL.

In its sample, this clone was seen many times. V is TRBV7-2 and J is TRBJ2-3; the D gene is possibly TRBD1 (5 bases). Trimming left V 5 bases short and J 6 bases short, with 12 bases between. The CDR3 has 13 residues. CDR1 is SGHTA, CDR2 FQGNSA, per germline. In DNA form, the CDR3 reads TGTGCCAGCAGCCCGCAGGGTAGGGATACGCAGTATTTT. Translated, it gives CASSPQGRDTQYF.

This clone was recorded a few times. This sequence joins TRBV4-3 and TRBJ2-5; tentative D call: TRBD2 (7 bases). V was trimmed by 6 bases and J by 11 bases, leaving 25 bases between them. Germline V CDR1 and CDR2: LGHNA, YSLEER. There are 15 residues in the CDR3. The chain's CDR3 is CASSRIRGGEGEQYF. CDR3 in DNA: TGCGCCAGCAGTCGAATCCGGGGAGGGGAGGGGGAGCAGTACTTC.

The table lists this clone with many counts. This chain links TRBV28 with TRBJ2-7, with D perhaps TRBD2 (5 bases). Trimming removed 5 bases from V and 1 base from J, with 9 bases in between. CDR3 length equals 13 residues. Germline CDR1 MDHEN, CDR2 SYDVKM. The CDR3 nucleotides read TGTGCCAGCAGTCCCGGGGTTTCCTACGAGCAGTACTTC. It yields the protein CASSPGVSYEQYF.

This clone was found many times. The chain links TRBV19 to TRBJ1-6; D might be TRBD1 (5 bases). The CDR3 spans 16 residues. V was pared by 7 bases and J by 5 bases, with 18 bases between. Germline CDR1 LNHDA, CDR2 SQIVND (reference sequence). CDR3 in amino acids: CASTHRRSSNNSPLHF. The CDR3 DNA sequence: TGTGCCAGTACTCACAGGCGGAGTTCGAATAATTCACCCCTCCACTTT.

The V call is TRBV30, the J call TRBJ2-5; the match to TRBD1 covers 9 bases. Per the germline V gene, CDR1 is GTSNPN and CDR2 is SVGIG (reference sequence). Germline trimming cut 4 bases from V and 5 bases from J; bases unmatched to any gene: 11. This CDR3 comprises 15 residues. The CDR3 region has the DNA TGTGCCTGGACTAGGTCGGAGGGACAGGGCGAGACCCAGTACTTC. Protein sequence: CAWTRSEGQGETQYF.

The sample holds many counts of this clone. The chain combines TRBV6-5 with TRBJ1-5; 8 nucleotides align to TRBD1. Germline V CDR1 and CDR2: MNHEY, SVGAGI. Trimming took 5 bases from V and 1 from J; bases not matched to a gene: 4. The CDR3 runs to 15 residues. The CDR3: CASSRDRWSNQPQHF. The CDR3 region has the DNA TGTGCCAGCAGTCGGGACAGGTGGAGCAATCAGCCCCAGCATTTT.

The sample holds many counts of this clone. The chain is built from TRBV19 and TRBJ1-2; D is undetermined. With 11 bases removed from V and 2 bases from J, the gap between germline ends came to 12 bases. The germline V gene has CDR1 LNHDA and CDR2 SQIVND (reference sequence). The CDR3 has 12 residues. The CDR3, as DNA: TGTGCCCCCCCCGGGGAAAACTATGGCTACACCTTC. Translated: CAPPGENYGYTF.

This chain links TRBV27 with TRBJ2-7; 8 nucleotides line up with TRBD1. This CDR3 is 16 amino acids long. J lost 2 bases, V lost 3 bases, and 9 bases had no gene match. CDR1 and CDR2 (germline): MNHEY, SMNVEV (reference sequence). CDR3 sequence (DNA): TGTGCCAGCAGTTTGGGAGGACAGGGAGGTCCCTACGAGCAGTACTTC. This encodes CASSLGGQGGPYEQYF.

This clone was recorded a few times. The rearrangement uses TRBV10-3 and TRBJ2-3; tentative D call: TRBD2 (6 bases). The V and J ends lost 0 bases and 6 bases respectively, with 19 bases between them. This CDR3 is built from 17 residues. Germline CDR1 reads ENHRY; CDR2 reads SYGVKD. The CDR3 DNA is TGTGCCATCAGTGAGTCGGAACTCCCCGGGAGCTCGGATACGCAGTATTTT. Its translation is CAISESELPGSSDTQYF.

This clone has more than one count but fewer than ten. The chain is built from TRBV7-9 and TRBJ1-4; weak D call: TRBD1 (6 bases). V dropped 5 bases and J dropped 0 bases, with 16 bases sitting between them. The CDR3 contains 17 residues. Germline V gene data show CDR1 as SEHNR and CDR2 as FQNEAQ (reference sequence). This CDR3 is CASSGQKDSATNEKLFF. The DNA for the CDR3 is TGTGCCAGCAGCGGACAAAAGGACAGTGCAACTAATGAAAAACTGTTTTTT.

This clone was seen more than once but under ten times. This chain links TRBV25-1 with TRBJ2-1, with 7 bases fitting TRBD1. This CDR3 is 15 amino acids long. Trimming took 2 bases from V and 10 from J; bases not matched to a gene: 11. CDR1 and CDR2 from the germline V gene are MGHDK and SYGVNS. CDR3 in amino acids: CASSEETTGSSEQFF. The DNA of the CDR3 is TGTGCCAGCAGTGAAGAGACGACAGGGAGTTCAGAGCAGTTCTTC.

The gene calls are TRBV2 and TRBJ2-2, with 8 bases matching TRBD1. Germline V CDR1 and CDR2: SNHLY, FYNNEI. Trimming at V came to 3 bases and at J to 4 bases, leaving 10 bases not matched to a gene. The CDR3 covers 17 residues. The CDR3 DNA is TGTGCCAGCAGTGACCCGGGACAGGCTTCCAGCACCGGGGAGCTGTTTTTT. It is translated as CASSDPGQASSTGELFF.

The rearrangement joins TRBV18 to TRBJ1-3; D might be TRBD1 (5 bases). The CDR3 contains 13 residues. V shed 6 bases and J shed 2 bases, with 8 bases lying between them. Germline CDR1 and CDR2: KGHSH and LQKENI. The CDR3: CASSGTPGNTIYF. The CDR3 DNA reads TGTGCCAGCTCCGGGACTCCTGGAAACACCATATATTTT. Complete variable domain (other parts from reference TRBV18 and TRBJ1-3): NAGVMQNPRHLVRRRGQEARLRCSPMKGHSHVYWYRQLPEEGLKFMVYLQKENIIDESGMPKERFSAEFPKEGPSILRIQQVVRGDSAAYFCASSGTPGNTIYFGEGSWLTVV.

This clone has a count of ten or more. This chain links TRBV4-1 with TRBJ2-7, with 11 bases aligning to TRBD2. Germline lookup yields CDR1 MGHRA and CDR2 YSYEKL. Trimming removed 3 bases from V and 3 bases from J; junction bases left unmatched: 7. The CDR3 has 16 residues. CDR3 sequence reads: CASSHSGTSGFYEQYF. DNA for the CDR3: TGCGCCAGCAGCCACTCCGGGACTAGCGGCTTCTACGAGCAGTACTTC.

The chain uses TRBV27 and TRBJ2-5; D perhaps matches TRBD2 (5 bases). The germline V gene encodes CDR1 MNHEY and CDR2 SMNVEV (reference sequence). Trimming cost V 5 bases and J 2 bases, with 24 bases left between them. CDR3 length: 18 amino acids. The CDR3 sequence: CASSPPNQLGGLQETQYF. CDR3 DNA sequence: TGTGCCAGCAGTCCCCCCAATCAGCTCGGCGGGTTACAAGAGACCCAGTACTTC.

This clone was seen many times. The V and J genes are TRBV29-1 and TRBJ1-1; 7 nucleotides align to TRBD1. CDR1 and CDR2 (germline): SQVTM, ANQGSEA. Trimming removed 5 bases from V and 4 bases from J; junction bases left unmatched: 4. This CDR3 contains 12 residues. The CDR3 coding sequence is TGCAGCGTTTTAACAGGGGTCACTGAAGCTTTCTTT. It specifies CSVLTGVTEAFF.

This clone was counted at least ten times. This chain connects TRBV14 to TRBJ2-7, with 7 bases that match TRBD1. The CDR3 contains 16 residues. J gave up 0 bases and V 4 bases, and 9 bases lay outside the gene matches. CDR1 is SGHDN, CDR2 FVKESK, per germline. The CDR3, as DNA: TGTGCCAGCAGCCGACGAACCGGGACAGTCTCCTACGAGCAGTACTTC. Amino acid sequence: CASSRRTGTVSYEQYF.

This clone was recorded a few times. V usage is TRBV27 and J usage is TRBJ2-7; 8 bases are shared with TRBD1. Germline values: CDR1 MNHEY, CDR2 SMNVEV (reference sequence). The CDR3 has 14 amino acids. J gave up 2 bases and V 8 bases, and 8 bases lay outside the gene matches. The CDR3 loop is CASAPGTGPYEQYF. For the CDR3, the DNA is TGTGCCAGCGCCCCCGGGACAGGACCCTACGAGCAGTACTTC.

V and J are TRBV28 and TRBJ1-4, with a possible D match to TRBD1 (5 bases). V was shortened by 5 bases and J by 0 bases, with 10 bases between the two germline ends. Germline lookup yields CDR1 MDHEN and CDR2 SYDVKM. The CDR3 runs to 15 residues. The CDR3 DNA is TGTGCCAGCAGTCTCGAGACAGCAACTAATGAAAAACTGTTTTTT. Translation gives CASSLETATNEKLFF.

This clone was picked up many times. The chain employs TRBV7-2 and TRBJ2-7; 7 positions agree with TRBD2. CDR1 is SGHTA and CDR2 is FQGNSA in the germline V gene. The ends lost 2 bases at V and 2 bases at J; junction bases unmatched: 9. The CDR3 sequence is 16 residues long. CDR3 region: CASSLLGGTKTYEQYF. DNA of the CDR3: TGTGCCAGCAGCTTATTGGGGGGGACTAAGACCTACGAGCAGTACTTC.